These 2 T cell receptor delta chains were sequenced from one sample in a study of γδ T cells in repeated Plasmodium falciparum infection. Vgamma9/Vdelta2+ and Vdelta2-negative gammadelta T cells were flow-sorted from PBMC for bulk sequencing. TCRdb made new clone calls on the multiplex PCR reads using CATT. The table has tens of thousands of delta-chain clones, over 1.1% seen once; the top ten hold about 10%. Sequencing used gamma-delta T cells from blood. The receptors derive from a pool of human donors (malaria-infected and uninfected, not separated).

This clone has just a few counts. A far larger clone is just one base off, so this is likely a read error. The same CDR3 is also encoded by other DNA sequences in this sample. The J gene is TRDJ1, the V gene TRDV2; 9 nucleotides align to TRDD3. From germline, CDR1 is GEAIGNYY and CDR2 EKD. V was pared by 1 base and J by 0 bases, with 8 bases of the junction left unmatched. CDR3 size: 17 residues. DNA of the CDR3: TGTGCCTGTGACACTCTAGGGGATACGGAAGACACCGATAAACTCATCTTT. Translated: CACDTLGDTEDTDKLIF.

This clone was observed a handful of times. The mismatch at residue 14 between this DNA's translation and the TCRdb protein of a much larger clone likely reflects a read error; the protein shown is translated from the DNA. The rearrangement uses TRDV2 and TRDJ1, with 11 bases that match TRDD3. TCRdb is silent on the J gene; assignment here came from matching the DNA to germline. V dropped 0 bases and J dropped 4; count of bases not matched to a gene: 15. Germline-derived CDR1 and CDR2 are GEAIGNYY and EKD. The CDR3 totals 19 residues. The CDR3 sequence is CACDTVGGGYVGYIDKLIF. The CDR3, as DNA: TGTGCCTGTGACACCGTAGGTGGGGGATACGTGGGGTACATCGATAAACTCATCTTT.